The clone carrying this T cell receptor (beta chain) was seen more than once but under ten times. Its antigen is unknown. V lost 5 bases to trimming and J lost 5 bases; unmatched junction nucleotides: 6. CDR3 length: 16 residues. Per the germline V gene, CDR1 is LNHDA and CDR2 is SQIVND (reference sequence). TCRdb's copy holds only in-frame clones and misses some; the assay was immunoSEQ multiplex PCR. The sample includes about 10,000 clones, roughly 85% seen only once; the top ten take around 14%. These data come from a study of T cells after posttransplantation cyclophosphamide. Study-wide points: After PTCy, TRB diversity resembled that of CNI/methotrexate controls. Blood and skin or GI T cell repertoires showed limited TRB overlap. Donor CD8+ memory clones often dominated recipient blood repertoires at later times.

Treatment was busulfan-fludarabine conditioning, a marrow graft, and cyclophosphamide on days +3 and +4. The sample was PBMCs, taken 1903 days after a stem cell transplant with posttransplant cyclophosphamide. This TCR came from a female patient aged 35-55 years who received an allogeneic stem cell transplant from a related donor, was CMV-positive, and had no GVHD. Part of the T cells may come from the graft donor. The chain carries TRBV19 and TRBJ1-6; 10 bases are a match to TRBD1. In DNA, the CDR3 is TGTGCCAGTAGTCTCGGACAGGGGGGAAATAATTCACCCCTCCACTTT. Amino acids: CASSLGQGGNNSPLHF.